This T cell receptor beta chain was profiled in a study of blood T cell repertoires in COVID-19. Study context: Both acute and convalescent COVID-19 samples were obtained from the United States, Italy and Spain.

This clone was counted only a few times. V was cut by 0 bases and J by 6 bases, with 10 bases left in between. Per the germline V gene, CDR1 is SGHDT and CDR2 is YYEEEE. The CDR3 is 13 residues long. TCRdb's copy holds only in-frame clones and misses some; the assay was immunoSEQ multiplex PCR. The sample includes approximately 190,000 clones, 84% of them seen just once. The V and J genes are TRBV5-6 and TRBJ2-7, with D perhaps matching TRBD2 (5 bases). The sample comprised peripheral blood. The sequence was collected from a man younger than 45 with active or convalescent COVID-19. Here the CDR3 reads CASSLEARGEQYF. DNA for the CDR3: TGTGCCAGCAGCTTGGAAGCACGGGGCGAGCAGTACTTC.